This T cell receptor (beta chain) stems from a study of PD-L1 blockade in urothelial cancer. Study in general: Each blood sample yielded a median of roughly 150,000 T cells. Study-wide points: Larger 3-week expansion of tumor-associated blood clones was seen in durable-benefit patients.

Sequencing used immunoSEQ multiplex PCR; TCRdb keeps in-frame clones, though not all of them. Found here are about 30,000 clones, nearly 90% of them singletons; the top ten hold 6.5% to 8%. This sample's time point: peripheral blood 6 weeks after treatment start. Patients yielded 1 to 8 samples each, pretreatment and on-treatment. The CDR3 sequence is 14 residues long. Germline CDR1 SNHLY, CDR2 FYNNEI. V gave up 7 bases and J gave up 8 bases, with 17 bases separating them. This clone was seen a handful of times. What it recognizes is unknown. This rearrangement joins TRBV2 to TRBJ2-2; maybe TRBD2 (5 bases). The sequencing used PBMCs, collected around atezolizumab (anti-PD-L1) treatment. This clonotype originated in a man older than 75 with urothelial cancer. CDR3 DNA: TGTGCCAGCAAGACACCCGGGGTTCTAGGGGAGCTGTTTTTT. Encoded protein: CASKTPGVLGELFF. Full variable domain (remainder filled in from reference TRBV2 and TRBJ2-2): EPEVTQTPSHQVTQMGQEVILRCVPISNHLYFYWYRQILGQKVEFLVSFYNNEISEKSEIFDDQFSVERPDGSNFTLKIRSTKLEDSAMYFCASKTPGVLGELFFGEGSRLTVL.